Included here is one TCR beta chain sequence, with context. TCRdb's copy holds only in-frame clones and misses some; the assay was immunoSEQ multiplex PCR. The sample holds over 60,000 clones, 91% seen once. These data belong to a study of T cell changes during pregnancy in multiple sclerosis. CDR3 length: 15 residues. The germline V and J ends were trimmed by 5 bases and 7 bases, with 20 bases remaining between them. Looked up from germline, CDR1 is MNHEY and CDR2 is SVGAGI. The sequence was obtained from a female donor in good health, enrolled as a control in a pregnancy study. This sample comprised peripheral blood, obtained in the third trimester of pregnancy. The V call is TRBV6-5, the J call TRBJ1-2, with D hard to call. The CDR3 loop reads CASSPRFKAHFGYTF. CDR3 nucleotides: TGTGCCAGCAGTCCCCGGTTTAAAGCCCATTTTGGCTACACCTTC.